Listed below are T cell receptor beta chains from one sample, sequenced in a study of blood T cell repertoires in COVID-19. Assay: immunoSEQ multiplex PCR; the TCRdb copy retains only in-frame clones and omits some. Of around 200,000 clones in the sample, about 86% were seen once. Specimen: peripheral blood. Every receptor here comes from a man under 40 with active or convalescent COVID-19. Each CDR3 is given with its conserved first and last residue. The D gene is left open where the match is weak. The size entry is marked missing in some rows and otherwise reads once, few, many or a size class.

abundance	d_gene	len	v_gene	j_gene	CDR3aa	CDR3nt
-	-	16	TRBV6-2/TRBV6-3	TRBJ2-3	CASSYTSGEGTDTQYF	TGTGCCAGCAGTTATACCTCGGGAGAAGGAACAGATACGCAGTATTTT
-	-	15	TRBV19	TRBJ2-5	CASRTLDSTQETQYF	TGTGCCAGTAGAACCCTGGACAGCACCCAAGAGACCCAGTACTTC
-	-	15	TRBV6-5	TRBJ1-1	CASIPRTVVNTEAFF	TGTGCCAGCATCCCCCGGACAGTCGTGAACACTGAAGCTTTCTTT
once	TRBD1	15	TRBV4-1	TRBJ1-5	CASSQGDRGNQPQHF	TGCGCCAGCAGCCAAGGGGACAGGGGCAATCAGCCCCAGCATTTT
-	TRBD1	16	TRBV10-1	TRBJ2-1	CASSPEGQGKYNEQFF	TGCGCCAGCAGTCCCGAGGGACAGGGGAAATACAATGAGCAGTTCTTC
-	TRBD2	15	TRBV6-1	TRBJ2-7	CASSEAGGRVDEQYF	TGTGCCAGCAGTGAAGCCGGGGGGAGGGTGGACGAGCAGTACTTC
few	-	13	TRBV10-3	TRBJ1-5	CAISGHSNQPQHF	TGTGCCATCAGTGGACATAGCAATCAGCCCCAGCATTTT
-	TRBD1	15	TRBV28	TRBJ1-4	CASSASGTGEEKLFF	TGTGCCAGCAGTGCGTCCGGGACAGGGGAAGAAAAACTGTTTTTT
few	-	13	TRBV28	TRBJ1-2	CASSFMENYGYTF	TGTGCCAGCAGTTTTATGGAGAACTATGGCTACACCTTC
-	-	13	TRBV12-3/TRBV12-4	TRBJ1-4	CASSLRGPEKLFF	TGTGCCAGCAGTTTAAGGGGTCCGGAAAAACTGTTTTTT
-	TRBD2	15	TRBV24-1	TRBJ2-3	CATTKTGTSGNTQYF	TGTGCCACAACTAAAACCGGGACTAGCGGGAATACGCAGTATTTT
-	-	17	TRBV19	TRBJ1-5	CASSIVQGGHSNQPQHF	TGTGCCAGTAGTATAGTACAGGGCGGGCATAGCAATCAGCCCCAGCATTTT
-	-	13	TRBV29-1	TRBJ1-1	CSVYQGGDTEAFF	TGCAGCGTTTACCAGGGTGGGGACACTGAAGCTTTCTTT
few	TRBD1	15	TRBV28	TRBJ1-5	CASSLPGTGNQPQHF	TGTGCCAGCAGTTTGCCCGGGACAGGGAACCAGCCCCAGCATTTT
-	TRBD1	17	TRBV11-2	TRBJ1-2	CASSPPPRTGAHYGYTF	TGTGCCAGCAGCCCGCCCCCGCGGACAGGGGCCCACTATGGCTACACCTTC
-	-	12	TRBV2	TRBJ2-4	CASSLAKNIQYF	TGTGCCAGCAGTCTAGCCAAAAACATTCAGTACTTC
-	-	15	TRBV5-1	TRBJ1-1	CASSAGDTSIAEAFF	TGCGCCAGCAGCGCTGGGGACACCTCTATCGCTGAAGCTTTCTTT
-	TRBD1	13	TRBV29-1	TRBJ1-4	CSGRQGPNEKLFF	TGCAGCGGGCGACAGGGCCCGAATGAAAAACTGTTTTTT
-	-	15	TRBV7-2	TRBJ2-1	CASSLASGRGYEQFF	TGTGCCAGCAGCTTAGCCTCAGGGCGGGGATATGAGCAGTTCTTC
-	-	15	TRBV7-2	TRBJ2-7	CASSWSSLGAYEQYF	TGTGCCAGCAGCTGGTCCTCACTCGGGGCCTACGAGCAGTACTTC
-	-	15	TRBV10-1	TRBJ1-1	CASSSRRVGVTEAFF	TGCGCCAGCAGTTCTAGGAGGGTAGGGGTCACTGAAGCTTTCTTT
-	-	14	TRBV10-3	TRBJ1-1	CAISERAQDTEAFF	TGTGCCATCAGCGAACGAGCCCAAGACACTGAAGCTTTCTTT